This TCR beta chain was obtained from a study of cytomegalovirus exposure and HLA in healthy donors (dated 2017 in TCRdb). Looking at the study overall: An earlier analysis of roughly 500 of the donors reported 276 Gb of sequence data and roughly 120 million unique TCR beta sequences obtained from 150 million to 200 million T cells. An early release that covered some 640 HLA-typed donors contained approximately 290 gigabases of sequencing data and 75 million to 100 million unique TCR sequences. Of the roughly 400 genotyped donors, about 80% fell in the genetic ancestry cluster associated with self-reported Caucasian donors. The aim of the study was to test whether cataloging public T cell receptors could identify signatures of past pathogen exposure. The T cell repertoires of some 670 subjects were profiled by immunosequencing and related to cytomegalovirus serostatus. Besides the first cohort of around 700 subjects, a separate validation cohort made up of over 95 different subjects was used. To predict cytomegalovirus infection status, the study combined high-throughput TCR immunosequencing, statistical association of individual TCRs with disease status, and machine learning. A later analysis re-analyzed previously published TCR beta repertoires from hundreds of donors and added high-resolution HLA genotyping to study TCR occurrence patterns. The later analysis used no new phenotypic data to find candidate immune exposures, relying instead on TCR beta sequences and their occurrence across donors. To decide whether each TCR beta V gene segment behaved as functional or pseudogenic, an earlier analysis of some 600 of the donors relied on high-throughput TCR beta sequencing. Donor age, sex, ethnicity and CMV serostatus were compiled together with the repertoire data. A later genetic analysis took genome-wide SNP genotypes for about three fifths of the 666 donors and used that subset as a discovery cohort. All discovery cohort repertoires had been generated on a single sequencing platform. HLA typing covered class I and class II loci at four-digit resolution. Typing coverage differed by locus: A, B, C, DRB1 and DQB1 were typed in about 629-640 donors, DQA1 in 500 to 550, DPA1 in some 610, and DPB1 in approximately 450. Because of strong linkage in the cohort, roughly five DR-DQ haplotypes were treated as single units for association and clustering. Among around 400 genotyped donors of the cohort, an average of approximately 200,000 unique TCR beta nucleotide sequences was sequenced per donor, of which about 19% were non-productive. General conclusions and limits of the study: The only immune exposure information available for the cohort was CMV serostatus. While some public TCRs were present in many individuals, most TCR sequences turned up only very rarely across donors. The study listed 150 to 200 TCR beta chains as associated with cytomegalovirus. At a false discovery rate of 0.05, a later analysis linked about 16,000 TCR beta sequences to specific HLA alleles. In a later genetic analysis, a missense DCLRE1C variant was associated with V-gene and J-gene trimming of TCR beta chains, and the association was replicated in an independent cohort. In a later analysis, HLA-associated TCR beta chains were found to be more clonally expanded and to have lower generation probabilities than equally common non-associated chains. A cluster of highly shared sequence variants was judged likely to represent a technical artifact of the sequencing pipeline. Because counts were too low, under 20 rarely observed V segments, including chromosome 9 orphons, were left out of the earlier analysis of 587 of the donors. Several of the top co-occurrence clusters appeared to be linked to parvovirus B19, influenza, CMV and Epstein-Barr virus, according to a later analysis. In both the original and validation cohorts, the classifier was reported to diagnose cytomegalovirus status with high specificity and sensitivity. Assigning TCR associations to individual alleles was difficult when HLA alleles, especially DR and DQ, strongly co-occurred. Sequencing depth was assumed to be roughly uniform across donors in the presence/absence analyses, though that assumption may not hold. In vitro tests confirmed that a few of the cytomegalovirus-associated TCR beta chains recognize cytomegalovirus antigens. Only TCR beta chains were sequenced in this cohort, and the absence of alpha or paired-chain data limited detectable features. Because HLA typing was missing for some donors at each locus, association tests included only the typed subset. A further reported finding was that TCR beta sequences accurately predicted the HLA-A and HLA-B alleles for most subjects in the first cohort. Because the 87-base-pair reads could not distinguish some IMGT-functional V segments, including TRBV6-2 and TRBV6-3, those segments were excluded. Correlated functional status among segregating V segments might reflect linkage disequilibrium, but an unknown experimental factor could not be ruled out. According to the authors, the approach could potentially be generalized to other disease states and immunological phenotypes. In a later analysis, TCR association rates were found to vary across HLA loci, with the most associated TCRs seen for DRB1 alleles and the fewest for HLA-C alleles. Compared with the 666-donor mean, donors in an Asian-associated ancestry cluster had fewer N-insertions in productive TCRs, according to a later genetic analysis. In a later analysis, most CMV-associated TCR beta chains were found to appear HLA-restricted, with HLA associations seemingly driven largely by CMV exposure. In an earlier analysis of some 640 of the donors, most TCR beta V segments were observed in productive rearrangements about 90% or about 30% of the time, broadly matching IMGT annotations.

Library preparation employed the immunoSEQ multiplex PCR assay. A mixture of 60 forward primers for TCR Vbeta segments and 13 reverse primers for TCR Jbeta segments was used in the multiplex PCR. Amplification of the CDR3 region of rearranged TCR beta genes was performed with a multiplex PCR assay on genomic DNA. The Illumina HiSeq System was used to sequence the amplified TCR beta libraries as 87-base-pair reads. Turning to the authors' computational methods: A later analysis counted approximately 84 million unique TCR beta chains across the 550 to 750 repertoires, and some 11 million of these chains were shared by at least two donors. Raw reads were error-corrected and collapsed into unique sequences with a nearest-neighbor algorithm that merged closely related sequences to remove PCR and sequencing errors. Alignment of CDR3 sequences to IMGT reference sequences was used to assign V, D and J gene segments. For a sequence to be retained, at least a six-nucleotide match to both a V gene segment and a J gene segment was required. Rearrangements were classified as productive when the CDR3 lacked stop codons and remained in frame with V and J, and all other rearrangements were classified as non-productive. Following IMGT convention, CDR3 was defined as the stretch from the second conserved V-encoded cysteine up to the conserved J-encoded phenylalanine. The earlier analysis of approximately 590 of the donors excluded any sequence lacking an unambiguous match to a single V gene segment. An earlier analysis of several hundred of the donors called V segments functional above 56.7% productive rearrangements and segregating when the between-donor standard deviation exceeded 5%. A statistical classification framework was built for diagnosing cytomegalovirus status from the catalog of TCR beta chain sequences. In a later analysis, TCR nucleotide sequences were compared against IMGT/GENE-DB human TR gene sequences so that V and J genes could be assigned. The TCRdist pipeline was used in a later analysis to assign CDR3 sequences and most-parsimonious VDJ recombination scenarios. In a later analysis, every TCR beta chain was defined by the combination of its CDR3 amino acid sequence and its V-gene family, and reads without a unique V-gene family were dropped. In a later analysis, fewer than 600 highly shared, low-generation-probability nucleotide sequences were removed to address suspected cross-contamination and a sequencing artifact. In a later analysis, a clonal expansion index for each public chain was calculated from normalized within-repertoire ranks of inferred template counts. A later analysis computed generation probabilities with a VDJ recombination model fitted to out-of-frame rearrangements, and checked the results against IGoR. Hypergeometric tests were used in a later analysis to score TCR-TCR, TCR-HLA and TCR-CMV co-occurrence, with a repertoire-size bias correction applied to the TCR pairs. A later analysis estimated false discovery rates by permuting HLA or CMV assignments 20 times. In a later analysis, co-occurring TCRs were grouped using DBSCAN, and TCRdist sequence similarity was added for clustering within HLA-allele-positive subsets. Repertoires with fewer than 30,000 or more than 120,000 public chains, plus five repertoires with anomalous nucleotide sharing, were excluded from co-occurrence clustering. Imported from immuneACCESS, the table was reduced by TCRdb to in-frame sequences with V and J called. These copies leave out some clones; in studies compared against another copy, an unresolved V gene accounts for under half, and the cause of the remainder is not known. V, J and clone size were drawn from that table, and D and trimming were deduced from the DNA. Recorded for this sample are approximately 100,000 clones; less than 85% of them occurred a single time. Of the sample, roughly 3.6% is held by the ten largest clones.

The cohort was made up of around 720 healthy bone marrow donors. At the time of sampling, all cohort members were nominally healthy, though unrecorded immune exposures were likely present. The donor tested CMV seronegative, placing the donor among the approximately 400 seronegative members of the cohort. A peripheral blood sample was collected from each donor, and TCR beta sequencing was performed on peripheral blood mononuclear cells. The Qiagen DNeasy Blood Extraction Kit was used to extract genomic DNA from the blood cell samples. A note on this clone: The clone's antigen remains unknown. One base away there is no much larger clone; base qualities are not given.

From the cysteine up to the phenylalanine, the CDR3 has a length of 15 residues. Only CDR3 DNA remains: 45 bases, in frame from the first base. As encoded in the germline V gene, CDR1 is MGHRA while CDR2 is YSYEKL. V has 0 bases trimmed and J has 4 bases trimmed; junction bases matching no gene number 4. The sample was PBMCs. This clonotype was obtained from a man in his sixties in good health and CMV-seronegative. The chain is made from TRBV4-1 and TRBJ1-2; 8 central bases correspond to TRBD1. The CDR3 sequence is CASSQETGGGYGYTF. The DNA reads as follows: TGCGCCAGCAGCCAAGAAACAGGGGGTGGCTATGGCTACACCTTC.